Listed here are 14 T cell receptor beta chains from one sample, sequenced in a study of blood T cell repertoires in COVID-19. Some clones are missing from TCRdb's copy, which holds only in-frame ones; the method was immunoSEQ multiplex PCR. The data show roughly 230,000 clones, about 86% seen once. Material: PBMCs or T cells enriched from blood (not recorded which). Receptor source: a man aged 45-65 years who had recovered from COVID-19.

CDR3 nucleotide sequence: TGTGCCAGCAGTGGGGAGCCGAGCTCCTATAATTCACCCCTCCACTTT. Its translation is CASSGEPSSYNSPLHF. The rearrangement joins TRBV2 to TRBJ1-6; D call uncertain. The CDR3 contains 16 residues. Germline V lookup: CDR1 SNHLY, CDR2 FYNNEI. Trimming removed 4 bases from V and 0 bases from J, with 10 bases in between.

This chain joins TRBV5-6 and TRBJ2-7; tentative D call: TRBD1 (6 bases). CDR3 size: 15 residues. CDR1 and CDR2 (germline): SGHDT, YYEEEE. Trimming took 3 bases from V and 4 from J, leaving 17 bases between them. In DNA, the CDR3 is TGTGCCAGCAGCTCTGGACAGATACCCTGGTACGAGCAGTACTTC. Protein product: CASSSGQIPWYEQYF.

The chain joins TRBV9 to TRBJ1-2; 10 nucleotides agree with TRBD1. The length of the CDR3 is 17 residues. In germline, CDR1 is SGDLS, CDR2 YYNGEE. The trim removed 3 bases at V and 7 bases at J, leaving 15 bases unmatched. The CDR3 reads CASSAPRGAGTGVGYTF. As DNA, the CDR3 is TGTGCCAGCAGCGCCCCACGGGGGGCCGGGACAGGGGTTGGCTACACCTTC. Combining the CDR3 with reference TRBV9 and TRBJ1-2 gives the whole variable domain DSGVTQTPKHLITATGQRVTLRCSPRSGDLSVYWYQQSLDQGLQFLIQYYNGEERAKGNILERFSAQQFPDLHSELNLSSLELGDSALYFCASSAPRGAGTGVGYTFGSGTRLTVV.

A few counts support this clone. This sequence joins TRBV9 and TRBJ1-1; no firm D call. This CDR3 region has 16 residues. Germline CDR1 and CDR2: SGDLS and YYNGEE. V was cut by 7 bases and J by 0 bases, with 19 bases left in between. The CDR3: CASGRHADTMNTEAFF. DNA of the CDR3: TGTGCCAGCGGGAGACACGCCGACACCATGAACACTGAAGCTTTCTTT.

The chain couples TRBV2 to TRBJ1-5; D ambiguous. The CDR3 length is 13 residues. V was pared by 8 bases and J by 9 bases, with 17 bases between. Germline values: CDR1 SNHLY, CDR2 FYNNEI. The CDR3 is CASVEEAAMPQHF. The CDR3, as DNA: TGTGCCAGCGTCGAGGAGGCGGCTATGCCCCAGCATTTT.

This chain uses TRBV29-1 with TRBJ2-1; TRBD2 matches 8 bases. Looked up from germline, CDR1 is SQVTM and CDR2 is ANQGSEA. V lost 3 bases and J lost 8; bases outside the gene matches: 9. This CDR3 has 14 residues. The CDR3 here is CSVDYGRAFDEQFF. The CDR3 DNA follows: TGCAGCGTTGATTACGGGAGGGCCTTCGATGAGCAGTTCTTC.

This chain links TRBV6-5 with TRBJ2-7, with D tentatively TRBD1 (6 bases). The CDR3 sequence is 13 residues long. Germline V CDR1 and CDR2: MNHEY, SVGAGI. V gave up 7 bases and J gave up 3 bases, with 13 bases separating them. Here the CDR3 reads CASNRDTFYEQYF. CDR3 bases: TGTGCCAGCAATCGGGACACCTTCTACGAGCAGTACTTC.

The V call is TRBV5-4, the J call TRBJ2-2; 12 nucleotides line up with TRBD2. Losses at the gene ends were 4 bases for V and 7 bases for J; bases not matched to a gene: 5. CDR3 length: 15 residues. Germline CDR1 SGHNT, CDR2 YYREEE (reference sequence). CDR3 region: CASSPTSGGGGELFF. CDR3 nucleotide sequence: TGTGCCAGCAGCCCGACTAGCGGGGGCGGCGGGGAGCTGTTTTTT.

This clone was detected only a few times. V and J are TRBV6-5 and TRBJ1-3; D is unresolved. The CDR3 covers 15 residues. Germline values: CDR1 MNHEY, CDR2 SVGAGI. Trimming took off 2 bases at V and 2 bases at J, with 10 bases between the two ends. Written as DNA, the CDR3 is TGTGCCAGCAGTTACCGTGCTCCGGCTGGAAACACCATATATTTT. This gives the protein CASSYRAPAGNTIYF.

The gene calls are TRBV9 and TRBJ2-7, with D maybe TRBD2 (6 bases). Between the trimmed V and J ends, which lost 0 bases and 3 bases, there was a span of 16 bases. CDR3 length: 16 residues. Germline assignment: CDR1 SGDLS and CDR2 YYNGEE. Here the CDR3 reads CASSVGGRGEYYEQYF. CDR3 DNA sequence: TGTGCCAGCAGCGTAGGGGGCCGCGGGGAGTACTACGAGCAGTACTTC.

The rearrangement joins TRBV25-1 to TRBJ2-7, with 7 bases identical to TRBD1. Germline CDR1 is MGHDK and CDR2 is SYGVNS. Unmatched junction bases numbered 7, after V lost 4 bases and J lost 1 base. The CDR3 has 15 amino acids. CDR3 sequence (DNA): TGTGCCAGCAGTGTGTCGGGACAGAGATCCTACGAGCAGTACTTC. Protein product: CASSVSGQRSYEQYF.

The V gene is TRBV6-5, the J gene TRBJ2-1, with 7 bases identical to TRBD2. CDR1 and CDR2 from the germline V gene are MNHEY and SVGAGI. V trimming: 4 bases; J trimming: 5 bases; junction bases outside the gene matches: 11. The CDR3 is 16 amino acids. The CDR3 is CASSSRGAGRDNEQFF. Written as DNA, the CDR3 is TGTGCCAGCAGTTCCCGGGGAGCGGGGCGGGACAATGAGCAGTTCTTC.

The rearrangement joins TRBV4-2 to TRBJ1-6; 7 positions agree with TRBD1. The germline V gene has CDR1 LGHNA and CDR2 YNFKEQ. The CDR3 extends over 15 amino acids. V shed 9 bases, J shed 0 bases, and the junction held 5 bases outside the gene matches. CDR3 loop: CASRDSSSYNSPLHF. The CDR3 DNA is TGTGCCAGTAGGGACAGCAGCTCCTATAATTCACCCCTCCACTTT.

This chain links TRBV10-3 with TRBJ1-5, with no clear D. Trimming cost V 6 bases and J 2 bases, with 8 bases left between them. Per the germline V gene, CDR1 is ENHRY and CDR2 is SYGVKD. The CDR3 runs to 13 residues. The CDR3 sequence is CAISGVGNQPQHF. In DNA, the CDR3 is TGTGCCATCAGCGGGGTGGGCAATCAGCCCCAGCATTTT.